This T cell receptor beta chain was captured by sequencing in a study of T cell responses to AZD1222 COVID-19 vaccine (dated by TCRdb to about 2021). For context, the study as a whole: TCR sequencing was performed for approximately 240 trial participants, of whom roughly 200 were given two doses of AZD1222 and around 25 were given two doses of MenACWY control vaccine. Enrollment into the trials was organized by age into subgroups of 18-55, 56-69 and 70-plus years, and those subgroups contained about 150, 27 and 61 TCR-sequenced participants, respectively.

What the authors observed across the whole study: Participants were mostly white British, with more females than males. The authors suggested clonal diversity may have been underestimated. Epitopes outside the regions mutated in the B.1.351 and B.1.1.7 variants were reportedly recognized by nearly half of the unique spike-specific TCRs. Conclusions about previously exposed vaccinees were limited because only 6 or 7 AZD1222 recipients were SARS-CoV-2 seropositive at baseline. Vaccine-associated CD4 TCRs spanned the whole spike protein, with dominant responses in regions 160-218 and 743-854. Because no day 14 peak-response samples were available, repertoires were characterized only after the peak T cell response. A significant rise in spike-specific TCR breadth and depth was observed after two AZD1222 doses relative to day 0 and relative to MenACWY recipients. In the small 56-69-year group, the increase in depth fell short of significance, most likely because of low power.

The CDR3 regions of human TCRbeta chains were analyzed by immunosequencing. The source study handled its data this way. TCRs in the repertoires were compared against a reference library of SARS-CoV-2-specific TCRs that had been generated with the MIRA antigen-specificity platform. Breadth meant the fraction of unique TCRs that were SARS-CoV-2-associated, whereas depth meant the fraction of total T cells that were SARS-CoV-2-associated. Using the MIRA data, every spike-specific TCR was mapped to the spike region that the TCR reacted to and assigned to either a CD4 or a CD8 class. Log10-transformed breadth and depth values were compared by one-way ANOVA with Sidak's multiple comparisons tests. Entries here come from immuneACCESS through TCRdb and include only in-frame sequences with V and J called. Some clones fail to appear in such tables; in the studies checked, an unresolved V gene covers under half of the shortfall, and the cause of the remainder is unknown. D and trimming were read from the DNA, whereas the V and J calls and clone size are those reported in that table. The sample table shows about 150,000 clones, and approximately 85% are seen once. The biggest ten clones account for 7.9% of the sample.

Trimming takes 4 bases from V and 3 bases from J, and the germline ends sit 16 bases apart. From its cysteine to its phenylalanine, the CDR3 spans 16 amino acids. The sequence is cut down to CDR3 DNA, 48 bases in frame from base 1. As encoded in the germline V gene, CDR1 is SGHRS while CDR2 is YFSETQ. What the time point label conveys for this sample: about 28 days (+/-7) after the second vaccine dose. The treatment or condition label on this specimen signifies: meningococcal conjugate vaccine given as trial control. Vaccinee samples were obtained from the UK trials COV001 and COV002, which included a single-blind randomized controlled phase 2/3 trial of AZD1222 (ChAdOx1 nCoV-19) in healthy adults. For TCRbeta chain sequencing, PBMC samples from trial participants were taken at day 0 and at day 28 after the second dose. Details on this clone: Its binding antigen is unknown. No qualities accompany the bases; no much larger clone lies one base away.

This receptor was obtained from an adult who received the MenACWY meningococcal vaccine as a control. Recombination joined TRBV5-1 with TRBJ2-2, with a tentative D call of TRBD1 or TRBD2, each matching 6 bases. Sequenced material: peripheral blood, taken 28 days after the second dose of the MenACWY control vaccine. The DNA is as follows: TGCGCCAGCAGCGCCCTCGGGGGACACGACACCGGGGAGCTGTTTTTT. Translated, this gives CASSALGGHDTGELFF.